A selection of T cell receptor beta chains follows, all from one sample in a study of shared clonotypes between healthy human individuals. Using immunoSEQ multiplex PCR, the repertoire was profiled, and TCRdb retains in-frame clones only, with some absent. Of about 1.5 million clones in the sample, about 98% were seen once. Input material: naive CD4+ T cells sorted from blood. These receptors came from a man aged 25 to 40 in good health. Both conserved end residues are part of each CDR3. Each record gives: CDR3 length, J gene, D gene, clone size, V gene, CDR3 protein, CDR3 DNA. A D gene is named only where the DNA matches it firmly. A clone size is listed for some rows: how often the clone was seen (once, few, many), or a class if it is expanded.

CDR3 length: 16; J gene: TRBJ2-1; D gene: TRBD2; clone size: -; V gene: TRBV6-5; CDR3 protein: CASSYLGLAGGNEQFF; CDR3 DNA: TGTGCCAGCAGCTACCTCGGACTAGCGGGAGGGAATGAGCAGTTCTTC
CDR3 length: 16; J gene: TRBJ2-7; D gene: TRBD1; clone size: -; V gene: TRBV27; CDR3 protein: CASSLGPGGLSYEQYF; CDR3 DNA: TGTGCCAGCAGCCTGGGTCCAGGGGGTCTCTCCTACGAGCAGTACTTC
CDR3 length: 12; J gene: TRBJ2-7; D gene: -; clone size: -; V gene: TRBV9; CDR3 protein: CASSSGPYEQYF; CDR3 DNA: TGTGCCAGCAGCTCAGGTCCCTACGAGCAGTACTTC
CDR3 length: 16; J gene: TRBJ2-7; D gene: -; clone size: -; V gene: TRBV15; CDR3 protein: CATSRDGKGRAYEQYF; CDR3 DNA: TGTGCCACCAGCAGAGATGGGAAGGGCAGAGCCTACGAGCAGTACTTC
CDR3 length: 16; J gene: TRBJ2-3; D gene: TRBD2; clone size: -; V gene: TRBV18; CDR3 protein: CASSRGLAGVTDTQYF; CDR3 DNA: TGTGCCAGCTCACGAGGACTAGCGGGAGTAACAGATACGCAGTATTTT
CDR3 length: 12; J gene: TRBJ1-5; D gene: -; clone size: -; V gene: TRBV6-5; CDR3 protein: CASSDGNQPQHF; CDR3 DNA: TGTGCCAGCAGTGACGGAAATCAGCCCCAGCATTTT
CDR3 length: 13; J gene: TRBJ1-5; D gene: -; clone size: -; V gene: TRBV2; CDR3 protein: CASSAGRVQPQHF; CDR3 DNA: TGTGCCAGCAGCGCAGGCAGGGTTCAGCCCCAGCATTTT
CDR3 length: 13; J gene: TRBJ2-7; D gene: -; clone size: -; V gene: TRBV6-5; CDR3 protein: CASRNPLTYEQYF; CDR3 DNA: TGTGCCAGCAGGAACCCCCTTACCTACGAGCAGTACTTC
CDR3 length: 15; J gene: TRBJ2-5; D gene: TRBD1; clone size: -; V gene: TRBV9; CDR3 protein: CASSVYRGNQETQYF; CDR3 DNA: TGTGCCAGCAGCGTTTACAGGGGAAACCAAGAGACCCAGTACTTC
CDR3 length: 17; J gene: TRBJ1-1; D gene: -; clone size: -; V gene: TRBV5-1; CDR3 protein: CASSLGTRSGMNTEAFF; CDR3 DNA: TGCGCCAGCAGCTTGGGGACTAGAAGTGGGATGAACACTGAAGCTTTCTTT
CDR3 length: 12; J gene: TRBJ2-5; D gene: -; clone size: -; V gene: TRBV29-1; CDR3 protein: CSVAGTQETQYF; CDR3 DNA: TGCAGCGTTGCCGGGACCCAAGAGACCCAGTACTTC
CDR3 length: 14; J gene: TRBJ2-7; D gene: TRBD2; clone size: -; V gene: TRBV11-2; CDR3 protein: CASSLSSGIYEQYF; CDR3 DNA: TGTGCCAGCAGCTTATCTAGCGGGATATACGAGCAGTACTTC
CDR3 length: 12; J gene: TRBJ2-3; D gene: -; clone size: -; V gene: TRBV4-3; CDR3 protein: CASSPEGVTQYF; CDR3 DNA: TGCGCCAGCAGCCCAGAGGGTGTCACGCAGTATTTT
CDR3 length: 14; J gene: TRBJ1-1; D gene: -; clone size: -; V gene: TRBV28; CDR3 protein: CASSLRQSSTEAFF; CDR3 DNA: TGTGCCAGCAGTCTAAGACAGTCCTCCACTGAAGCTTTCTTT
CDR3 length: 15; J gene: TRBJ2-1; D gene: -; clone size: -; V gene: TRBV7-2; CDR3 protein: CASSLASGVYNEQFF; CDR3 DNA: TGTGCCAGCAGCTTAGCCAGCGGAGTCTACAATGAGCAGTTCTTC
CDR3 length: 15; J gene: TRBJ2-5; D gene: TRBD1; clone size: -; V gene: TRBV5-1; CDR3 protein: CASSTGQGPKETQYF; CDR3 DNA: TGCGCCAGCAGCACCGGACAGGGGCCGAAAGAGACCCAGTACTTC
CDR3 length: 13; J gene: TRBJ2-7; D gene: -; clone size: -; V gene: TRBV11-3; CDR3 protein: CASSPTGSYEQYF; CDR3 DNA: TGTGCCAGCAGCCCCACAGGGTCCTACGAGCAGTACTTC
CDR3 length: 17; J gene: TRBJ1-3; D gene: -; clone size: -; V gene: TRBV28; CDR3 protein: CASSLFRFGPTGNTIYF; CDR3 DNA: TGTGCCAGCAGTTTATTCAGGTTTGGACCTACTGGAAACACCATATATTTT
CDR3 length: 15; J gene: TRBJ2-2; D gene: TRBD2; clone size: -; V gene: TRBV5-1; CDR3 protein: CASSRGVANTGELFF; CDR3 DNA: TGCGCCAGCAGTCGGGGGGTAGCGAACACCGGGGAGCTGTTTTTT
CDR3 length: 13; J gene: TRBJ2-7; D gene: -; clone size: -; V gene: TRBV19; CDR3 protein: CASSRQGFYEQYF; CDR3 DNA: TGTGCCAGTTCGAGGCAGGGATTCTACGAGCAGTACTTC
CDR3 length: 13; J gene: TRBJ2-2; D gene: -; clone size: -; V gene: TRBV5-4; CDR3 protein: CASSSRGTGELFF; CDR3 DNA: TGTGCCAGCAGCTCCCGAGGCACCGGGGAGCTGTTTTTT
CDR3 length: 16; J gene: TRBJ2-3; D gene: TRBD2; clone size: once; V gene: TRBV5-1; CDR3 protein: CASSFERGAYTDTQYF; CDR3 DNA: TGCGCCAGCAGCTTCGAGCGGGGAGCGTACACAGATACGCAGTATTTT
CDR3 length: 12; J gene: TRBJ2-5; D gene: -; clone size: -; V gene: TRBV19; CDR3 protein: CASGGAGETQYF; CDR3 DNA: TGTGCCAGTGGCGGGGCCGGGGAGACCCAGTACTTC
CDR3 length: 14; J gene: TRBJ1-5; D gene: -; clone size: -; V gene: TRBV7-2; CDR3 protein: CASSRGGQNQPQHF; CDR3 DNA: TGTGCCAGCAGCCGTGGGGGGCAGAATCAGCCCCAGCATTTT
CDR3 length: 14; J gene: TRBJ1-4; D gene: -; clone size: -; V gene: TRBV30; CDR3 protein: CAWSGEGVGEKLFF; CDR3 DNA: TGTGCCTGGAGTGGGGAGGGGGTTGGGGAAAAACTGTTTTTT
CDR3 length: 16; J gene: TRBJ2-7; D gene: TRBD2; clone size: -; V gene: TRBV9; CDR3 protein: CASSVSSGTYHYEQYF; CDR3 DNA: TGTGCCAGCAGCGTAAGTAGCGGGACATATCACTACGAGCAGTACTTC
CDR3 length: 14; J gene: TRBJ2-7; D gene: -; clone size: -; V gene: TRBV5-1; CDR3 protein: CASSLGGASYEQYF; CDR3 DNA: TGCGCCAGCAGCTTGGGAGGGGCGTCCTACGAGCAGTACTTC
CDR3 length: 14; J gene: TRBJ2-1; D gene: -; clone size: -; V gene: TRBV29-1; CDR3 protein: CSVGAHSSYNEQFF; CDR3 DNA: TGCAGCGTCGGGGCGCATAGCTCCTACAATGAGCAGTTCTTC
CDR3 length: 12; J gene: TRBJ2-7; D gene: -; clone size: -; V gene: TRBV2; CDR3 protein: CASSEFLGEQYF; CDR3 DNA: TGTGCCAGCAGTGAATTTTTGGGCGAGCAGTACTTC
CDR3 length: 16; J gene: TRBJ2-2; D gene: -; clone size: once; V gene: TRBV18; CDR3 protein: CASSPRQGLITGELFF; CDR3 DNA: TGTGCCAGCTCACCAAGGCAGGGGTTAATCACCGGGGAGCTGTTTTTT
CDR3 length: 17; J gene: TRBJ2-1; D gene: -; clone size: -; V gene: TRBV5-1; CDR3 protein: CASSRSTGPSSYNEQFF; CDR3 DNA: TGCGCCAGCAGCAGGTCGACAGGACCTAGCTCCTACAATGAGCAGTTCTTC
CDR3 length: 18; J gene: TRBJ2-1; D gene: -; clone size: -; V gene: TRBV30; CDR3 protein: CAWSASPGHRRSYNEQFF; CDR3 DNA: TGTGCCTGGAGCGCCTCTCCGGGGCACCGGCGCTCCTACAATGAGCAGTTCTTC
CDR3 length: 18; J gene: TRBJ2-1; D gene: TRBD2; clone size: -; V gene: TRBV7-9; CDR3 protein: CASSLAFRLAGGKNEQFF; CDR3 DNA: TGTGCCAGCAGCTTAGCCTTTCGTCTAGCGGGAGGTAAAAATGAGCAGTTCTTC
CDR3 length: 13; J gene: TRBJ2-6; D gene: -; clone size: -; V gene: TRBV28; CDR3 protein: CASSLITNNVLTF; CDR3 DNA: TGTGCCAGCAGTTTAATTACTAACAACGTCCTGACTTTC
CDR3 length: 13; J gene: TRBJ2-5; D gene: -; clone size: -; V gene: TRBV27; CDR3 protein: CATSRGGKETQYF; CDR3 DNA: TGTGCCACCTCAAGAGGGGGGAAAGAGACCCAGTACTTC
CDR3 length: 21; J gene: TRBJ2-1; D gene: TRBD2; clone size: once; V gene: TRBV9; CDR3 protein: CASSVSPQRATSGRIYNEQFF; CDR3 DNA: TGTGCCAGCAGCGTCTCTCCCCAGAGGGCTACTAGCGGGAGGATATACAATGAGCAGTTCTTC
CDR3 length: 18; J gene: TRBJ2-2; D gene: TRBD2; clone size: -; V gene: TRBV2; CDR3 protein: CAIPDPMGLAGNTGELFF; CDR3 DNA: TGTGCCATCCCTGATCCGATGGGGCTAGCGGGAAACACCGGGGAGCTGTTTTTT
CDR3 length: 13; J gene: TRBJ2-3; D gene: -; clone size: -; V gene: TRBV7-2; CDR3 protein: CASSKGVGLRQYF; CDR3 DNA: TGTGCCAGCAGCAAAGGGGTGGGCCTCCGGCAGTATTTT
CDR3 length: 16; J gene: TRBJ2-5; D gene: -; clone size: -; V gene: TRBV5-5; CDR3 protein: CASSLVPDSSWETQYF; CDR3 DNA: TGTGCCAGCAGCTTGGTTCCGGACAGCTCTTGGGAGACCCAGTACTTC
CDR3 length: 16; J gene: TRBJ1-2; D gene: TRBD1; clone size: -; V gene: TRBV18; CDR3 protein: CASSPSPETGGYGYTF; CDR3 DNA: TGTGCCAGCTCACCCAGCCCCGAGACAGGGGGCTATGGCTACACCTTC
CDR3 length: 18; J gene: TRBJ2-7; D gene: -; clone size: -; V gene: TRBV11-3; CDR3 protein: CASSLEGRDSTEFYEQYF; CDR3 DNA: TGTGCCAGCAGCTTAGAGGGCCGGGACTCCACCGAGTTCTACGAGCAGTACTTC
CDR3 length: 14; J gene: TRBJ1-1; D gene: -; clone size: -; V gene: TRBV7-3; CDR3 protein: CASSRDHLNTEAFF; CDR3 DNA: TGTGCCAGCAGCCGGGACCACTTGAACACTGAAGCTTTCTTT
CDR3 length: 14; J gene: TRBJ2-3; D gene: TRBD2; clone size: -; V gene: TRBV6-5; CDR3 protein: CASREAGDADTQYF; CDR3 DNA: TGTGCCAGCAGGGAAGCGGGAGACGCAGATACGCAGTATTTT
CDR3 length: 15; J gene: TRBJ2-7; D gene: TRBD2; clone size: -; V gene: TRBV5-4; CDR3 protein: CASSAQLAGVYEQYF; CDR3 DNA: TGTGCCAGCAGCGCCCAACTAGCGGGAGTCTACGAGCAGTACTTC
CDR3 length: 13; J gene: TRBJ1-5; D gene: -; clone size: -; V gene: TRBV30; CDR3 protein: CAWSSGVSQPQHF; CDR3 DNA: TGTGCCTGGAGTTCAGGGGTGAGTCAGCCCCAGCATTTT
CDR3 length: 14; J gene: TRBJ2-3; D gene: -; clone size: -; V gene: TRBV11-2; CDR3 protein: CASTIGGYTDTQYF; CDR3 DNA: TGTGCCAGCACCATAGGAGGGTACACAGATACGCAGTATTTT
CDR3 length: 14; J gene: TRBJ1-1; D gene: -; clone size: -; V gene: TRBV7-9; CDR3 protein: CASSLTGIHTEAFF; CDR3 DNA: TGTGCCAGCAGCCTAACAGGGATCCACACTGAAGCTTTCTTT
CDR3 length: 13; J gene: TRBJ2-7; D gene: -; clone size: -; V gene: TRBV6-1; CDR3 protein: CASSALASYEQYF; CDR3 DNA: TGTGCCAGCAGTGCCCTAGCCTCTTACGAGCAGTACTTC
CDR3 length: 18; J gene: TRBJ1-4; D gene: -; clone size: -; V gene: TRBV15; CDR3 protein: CATSRRQAAFATNEKLFF; CDR3 DNA: TGTGCCACCAGCAGAAGACAGGCGGCCTTTGCAACTAATGAAAAACTGTTTTTT
CDR3 length: 11; J gene: TRBJ2-7; D gene: -; clone size: -; V gene: TRBV28; CDR3 protein: CASEWGYEQYF; CDR3 DNA: TGTGCCAGCGAATGGGGATACGAGCAGTACTTC